A single sample gave rise to the 31 T cell receptor beta chains below, sequenced in a study of Tregs in tolerant kidney transplant recipients. Sequenced by immunoSEQ multiplex PCR; TCRdb stores in-frame clones only, minus some. The sample includes some 90,000 clones, more than 80% of them seen just once. The source material was CD8+ T cells from blood. These receptors all come from a human donor in good health.

V gene TRBV6-1 combines with J gene TRBJ2-7; the D is unclear. CDR3 length: 13 amino acids. V gave up 5 bases and J gave up 0 bases, with 8 bases separating them. CDR1 is MNHNS, CDR2 SASEGT, per germline. This chain's CDR3 is CASSYRSSYEQYF. In DNA, the CDR3 is TGTGCCAGCAGTTATAGGAGCTCCTACGAGCAGTACTTC.

The rearrangement uses TRBV10-3 and TRBJ2-3; D gene unclear. The CDR3 loop spans 18 amino acids. Per germline, CDR1 ENHRY and CDR2 SYGVKD. V lost 0 bases to trimming and J lost 1 base, with 17 bases between them. The CDR3 spells CAISESITESRGTDTQYF. The CDR3 bases are TGTGCCATCAGTGAGTCGATTACGGAGAGCCGGGGCACAGATACGCAGTATTTT.

The rearrangement uses TRBV6-5 and TRBJ1-2, with D hard to call. The V gene lost 0 bases and the J gene lost 4 bases, with 6 bases spanning the gap. The CDR3 runs 13 residues. The V gene's germline CDR1 is MNHEY and CDR2 SVGAGI. In nucleotides, the CDR3 is TGTGCCAGCAGTTACTCGTTAGGCTATGGCTACACCTTC. Translated: CASSYSLGYGYTF.

This clone was counted once. This chain connects TRBV29-1 to TRBJ2-3; D might be TRBD2 (7 bases). Germline CDR1 and CDR2: SQVTM and ANQGSEA. The CDR3 is 15 residues long. The germline V and J ends were trimmed by 1 base and 1 base, with 12 bases remaining between them. CDR3 coding DNA: TGCAGCGTTGAAGGAGGGGGGAGGGGCACAGATACGCAGTATTTT. As protein: CSVEGGGRGTDTQYF.

J is TRBJ2-3 and V is TRBV27, with D tentatively TRBD2 (6 bases). The V gene's germline CDR1 is MNHEY and CDR2 SMNVEV (reference sequence). The CDR3 is made up of 14 amino acids. V shed 1 base and J shed 4 bases, with 9 bases lying between them. CDR3 DNA sequence: TGTGCCAGCAGTTTATTTGGCGGGGCAGATACGCAGTATTTT. Protein: CASSLFGGADTQYF.

The chain combines TRBV19 with TRBJ2-6, with D unresolved. This CDR3 is 18 amino acids long. V dropped 4 bases and J dropped 5 bases, with 21 bases sitting between them. CDR1 is LNHDA and CDR2 is SQIVND in the germline V gene (reference sequence). The CDR3 protein is CASSNLLTSQSRANVLTF. DNA for the CDR3: TGTGCCAGTAGTAATCTCTTGACATCACAAAGTCGGGCCAACGTCCTGACTTTC.

The chain has TRBV4-1 and TRBJ2-7, with D tentatively TRBD2 (6 bases). CDR1 is MGHRA, CDR2 YSYEKL, per germline. The ends were cut back, 4 bases at V and 2 bases at J, with 12 bases in the middle. The CDR3 runs 14 residues. The CDR3 spells CASSPGGTTYEQYF. Written as DNA, the CDR3 is TGCGCCAGCAGCCCCGGGGGAACGACCTACGAGCAGTACTTC.

This chain uses TRBV7-8 with TRBJ2-3; D may be TRBD2 (6 bases). Germline CDR1 reads SGHVS; CDR2 reads FQNEAQ. V lost 6 bases to trimming and J lost 1 base, with 11 bases between them. This CDR3 comprises 14 residues. Written as DNA, the CDR3 is TGTGCCAGCAGTTTTTTAGCGGGCACAGATACGCAGTATTTT. Protein: CASSFLAGTDTQYF.

The V gene is TRBV7-6, the J gene TRBJ2-1, with 8 bases fitting TRBD2. The CDR3 runs 14 residues. Unmatched junction bases numbered 0, after V lost 3 bases and J lost 2 bases. Germline V gene data show CDR1 as SGHVS and CDR2 as FNYEAQ. CDR3 DNA: TGTGCCAGCAGCTTGACTAGCGCCTACAATGAGCAGTTCTTC. The encoded protein is CASSLTSAYNEQFF.

The gene calls are TRBV19 and TRBJ1-5; a weak D match, TRBD1 (5 bases). V lost 6 bases to trimming and J lost 0 bases, with 9 bases between them. The CDR3 has 14 amino acids. The germline gives CDR1 LNHDA, CDR2 SQIVND (reference sequence). The CDR3 sequence: CASRQVYSNQPQHF. The CDR3 DNA reads as TGTGCCAGTAGACAGGTTTATAGCAATCAGCCCCAGCATTTT.

In regard to this clone: At one end, the junction sequence differs from germline, possibly due to a read error. The rearrangement joins TRBV7-7 to TRBJ2-3, with no clear D. This CDR3 contains 15 residues. Germline CDR1 reads SSHAT; CDR2 reads FNYEAQ (reference sequence). The DNA for the CDR3 is TGTGCTAGCAGCCTCCTCCTGGATCCTACAGATACGCAGTATTTT. This sequence encodes CASSLLLDPTDTQYF.

The chain links TRBV30 to TRBJ1-5; no firm D call. Germline V CDR1 and CDR2: GTSNPN, SVGIG (reference sequence). This CDR3 has 16 residues. The germline V and J ends were trimmed by 5 bases and 2 bases, with 19 bases remaining between them. The CDR3 is CAWRGPGQGGNQPQHF. The CDR3 coding sequence is TGTGCCTGGCGAGGACCGGGCCAAGGAGGCAATCAGCCCCAGCATTTT.

The chain employs TRBV7-9 and TRBJ2-7; a weak D match, TRBD2 (6 bases). The CDR3 consists of 15 residues. The germline V and J ends were trimmed by 1 base and 4 bases, with 14 bases remaining between them. CDR1 SEHNR and CDR2 FQNEAQ come from the germline V gene (reference sequence). CDR3 DNA sequence: TGTGCCAGCAGCTTAGTTGGACGGGAGACGTACGAGCAGTACTTC. Residues: CASSLVGRETYEQYF.

The chain employs TRBV27 and TRBJ1-2; weak D call: TRBD1 (5 bases). This CDR3 is built from 16 residues. V dropped 5 bases and J dropped 4 bases, with 20 bases sitting between them. Germline lookup yields CDR1 MNHEY and CDR2 SMNVEV (reference sequence). CDR3 bases: TGTGCCAGCAGTGTGACGGCCGGGGGGGATATCTATGGCTACACCTTC. It is translated as CASSVTAGGDIYGYTF.

This clone was found once. The CDR3 loop is CASNHRGSAYEQYF. The DNA of the CDR3 is TGTGCCAGCAACCACCGCGGGAGCGCCTACGAGCAGTACTTC. The genes are TRBV28 and TRBJ2-7; 7 nucleotides line up with TRBD2. The CDR3 has 14 residues. Germline assignment: CDR1 MDHEN and CDR2 SYDVKM. The V and J ends lost 7 bases and 2 bases, in that order; junction bases with no gene match: 8.

V is TRBV6-5 and J is TRBJ2-1; 13 nucleotides align to TRBD2. Trimming took 6 bases from V and 8 from J; bases not matched to a gene: 7. The germline V gene has CDR1 MNHEY and CDR2 SVGAGI. The CDR3 is made up of 15 amino acids. This chain's CDR3 is CASSPTSGRYYEQFF. CDR3 nucleotides: TGTGCCAGCAGCCCGACTAGCGGGAGGTATTATGAGCAGTTCTTC.

CDR3: CASSEGKEAFF. CDR3 nucleotides: TGTGCCAGCAGTGAGGGTAAGGAAGCTTTCTTT. V usage is TRBV6-4 and J usage is TRBJ1-1; unclear D gene. Germline CDR1 and CDR2: MRHNA and SNTAGT. The CDR3 extends over 11 amino acids. Trimming removed 3 bases from V and 8 bases from J, with 7 bases in between.

The genes are TRBV6-5 and TRBJ2-7; no firm D call. V was clipped by 2 bases and J by 2 bases, with 7 bases between them. The CDR3 is made up of 13 amino acids. Germline lookup yields CDR1 MNHEY and CDR2 SVGAGI. The CDR3 region is CASSYGFAYEQYF. As DNA, the CDR3 is TGTGCCAGCAGTTACGGGTTTGCCTACGAGCAGTACTTC.

The chain uses TRBV2 and TRBJ2-2, with TRBD2 identical over 7 bases. CDR3 length equals 16 residues. Germline values: CDR1 SNHLY, CDR2 FYNNEI. Trimming cost V 2 bases and J 6 bases; bases outside gene matches: 9. Here the CDR3 DNA reads TGTGCCAGCAGTGAAAAGGCGGGAGAATCGCCCGGGGAGCTGTTTTTT. Protein: CASSEKAGESPGELFF.

This clone was detected ten times or more. The V gene is TRBV6-4, the J gene TRBJ2-1, with 9 bases aligning to TRBD2. The CDR3 is 14 residues long. V gave up 5 bases and J gave up 5 bases; unmatched junction bases: 4. Looked up from germline, CDR1 is MRHNA and CDR2 is SNTAGT. Written as DNA, the CDR3 is TGTGCCAGCAGTCTAGCGGGGCACCACAATGAGCAGTTCTTC. Its protein product is CASSLAGHHNEQFF.

The rearrangement joins TRBV6-5 to TRBJ2-7; 12 nucleotides agree with TRBD1. The V segment lost 5 bases and the J segment 5 bases; nucleotides outside the gene matches: 7. The CDR3 runs 15 residues. Germline values: CDR1 MNHEY, CDR2 SVGAGI. The CDR3 reads CASSPGTGGRHEQYF. CDR3 nucleotide sequence: TGTGCCAGCAGTCCCGGGACAGGGGGCCGGCACGAGCAGTACTTC.

The rearrangement links TRBV7-7 to TRBJ2-7, with D maybe TRBD2 (6 bases). The ends were cut back, 3 bases at V and 7 bases at J, with 13 bases in the middle. This CDR3 is built from 13 residues. Germline V gives CDR1 SSHAT, CDR2 FNYEAQ (reference sequence). The CDR3 region is CASSFGTAGEQYF. As DNA, the CDR3 is TGTGCCAGCAGCTTTGGGACTGCTGGTGAGCAGTACTTC.

The chain joins TRBV6-1 to TRBJ2-3; 16 nucleotides align to TRBD2. From germline, CDR1 is MNHNS and CDR2 SASEGT. This CDR3 is 15 amino acids long. V shed 8 bases and J 6 bases; nucleotides not matched to a gene: 5. DNA of the CDR3: TGTGCCAGCCGCGGGACTAGCGGGGGGGCTGATACGCAGTATTTT. This encodes CASRGTSGGADTQYF.

The V gene is TRBV9, the J gene TRBJ2-7; D unresolved. V lost 4 bases and J 2 bases, leaving 10 bases between the germline ends. The CDR3 runs 13 residues. Per the germline V gene, CDR1 is SGDLS and CDR2 is YYNGEE. CDR3: CASSKGTPYEQYF. Written as DNA, the CDR3 is TGTGCCAGCAGCAAAGGAACCCCCTACGAGCAGTACTTC. The full variable domain, completed using reference TRBV9 and TRBJ2-7, is DSGVTQTPKHLITATGQRVTLRCSPRSGDLSVYWYQQSLDQGLQFLIQYYNGEERAKGNILERFSAQQFPDLHSELNLSSLELGDSALYFCASSKGTPYEQYFGPGTRLTVT.

This clone was detected only a few times. The rearrangement links TRBV9 to TRBJ1-5, with a weak D call TRBD1 (5 bases). The V end was cut by 0 bases, the J end by 3 bases, with 7 bases between. In germline, CDR1 is SGDLS, CDR2 YYNGEE. The CDR3 runs to 14 residues. The CDR3 nucleotides are TGTGCCAGCAGCGTAGGGGACGCCAATCAGCCCCAGCATTTT. Translated: CASSVGDANQPQHF.

The chain has TRBV5-5 and TRBJ1-1; no clear D. CDR1 is SGHKS and CDR2 is YYEKEE in the germline V gene (reference sequence). The CDR3 loop spans 14 amino acids. Trimming removed 0 bases at V and 0 bases at J, with 6 bases between. The DNA for the CDR3 is TGTGCCAGCAGCTTGGTCACTGTGAACACTGAAGCTTTCTTT. It translates to CASSLVTVNTEAFF. The complete variable domain, with remaining parts taken from reference TRBV5-5 and TRBJ1-1, reads DAGVTQSPTHLIKTRGQQVTLRCSPISGHKSVSWYQQVLGQGPQFIFQYYEKEERGRGNFPDRFSARQFPNYSSELNVNALLLGDSALYLCASSLVTVNTEAFFGQGTRLTVV.

The chain combines TRBV5-4 with TRBJ1-1; tentatively, D is TRBD1 (5 bases). The CDR3 runs 13 residues. V gave up 2 bases and J gave up 5 bases, with 10 bases separating them. Germline loops: CDR1 SGHNT, CDR2 YYREEE (reference sequence). The CDR3 sequence is CASSFQRGTEAFF. The CDR3 coding sequence is TGTGCCAGCAGCTTCCAGCGGGGGACTGAAGCTTTCTTT.

The chain employs TRBV7-9 and TRBJ2-7; 8 nucleotides align to TRBD1. Unmatched junction bases numbered 4, after V lost 5 bases and J lost 1 base. The CDR3 has 14 amino acids. From germline, CDR1 is SEHNR and CDR2 FQNEAQ (reference sequence). The CDR3 region is CASSGYRGSYEQYF. CDR3 DNA sequence: TGTGCCAGCAGCGGATACAGGGGGTCCTACGAGCAGTACTTC. The whole variable domain, remainder taken from reference TRBV7-9 and TRBJ2-7, is DTGVSQNPRHKITKRGQNVTFRCDPISEHNRLYWYRQTLGQGPEFLTYFQNEAQLEKSRLLSDRFSAERPKGSFSTLEIQRTEQGDSAMYLCASSGYRGSYEQYFGPGTRLTVT.

This chain connects TRBV2 to TRBJ2-5; perhaps D is TRBD1 or TRBD2 (6 bases each). CDR3 length: 18 residues. The germline V and J ends were trimmed by 0 bases and 3 bases, with 20 bases remaining between them. The germline gives CDR1 SNHLY, CDR2 FYNNEI. The CDR3 DNA follows: TGTGCCAGCAGTGAAGCGCCGAAGGGGGGCCCGTTTGAAGAGACCCAGTACTTC. This gives the protein CASSEAPKGGPFEETQYF.

The V gene is TRBV30, the J gene TRBJ2-3; 15 positions agree with TRBD2. The CDR3 extends over 15 amino acids. CDR1 and CDR2 (germline): GTSNPN, SVGIG (reference sequence). After removal of 7 bases from V and 5 bases from J, the junction contained 7 bases not matched to a gene. CDR3: CAYSGLAGGLDTQYF. CDR3 in DNA: TGTGCCTATTCGGGACTAGCGGGAGGTTTAGATACGCAGTATTTT.

The chain combines TRBV9 with TRBJ2-1; D is perhaps TRBD2 (5 bases). Trimming pared 5 bases from V and 2 bases from J, leaving 8 bases between. This CDR3 has 13 residues. Germline V gene sequence: CDR1 SGDLS, CDR2 YYNGEE. The CDR3 sequence is CASRGSAYNEQFF. The DNA for the CDR3 is TGTGCCAGCAGGGGTAGCGCCTACAATGAGCAGTTCTTC.